This is a list of T cell receptor beta chains from one sample in a study of blood T cell repertoires in COVID-19. Generated by immunoSEQ multiplex PCR, the TCRdb table keeps only in-frame clones and is missing some. This table has about 200,000 clones, about 88% appearing once. What was sequenced was PBMCs or T cells enriched from blood (not recorded which). The source is a woman aged 40-49 years with acute COVID-19. The conserved cysteine and the conserved F or W are not part of the CDR3 here. A row's size may be missing; if present it is once, few, many or a size class.

j_call | v_call | clone_size | cdr3_aa
TRBJ1-1 | TRBV6-5 | - | ASSYEANTEAF
TRBJ1-1 | TRBV19 | once | ASQASNTEAF
TRBJ1-5 | TRBV7-7 | - | ASSLRTDYSNQPQH
TRBJ1-2 | TRBV6-5 | - | ASSYHRGYGYT
TRBJ2-1 | TRBV3-1/TRBV3-2 | - | ASSQTGGGIDEQF
TRBJ2-3 | TRBV28 | - | ASRGGGAVDTQY
TRBJ2-3 | TRBV3-1/TRBV3-2 | - | ASSPLGLAGVGAYTDTQY
TRBJ2-5 | TRBV3-1/TRBV3-2 | - | ASSSEDRLQETQY
TRBJ2-5 | TRBV28 | - | ASSELTGKETQY
TRBJ2-5 | TRBV4-3 | once | ASSQVGGRGVETQY
TRBJ1-4 | TRBV28 | - | ASSLTGPSNEKLF
TRBJ2-1 | TRBV11-2 | - | ASSLGGEPYNEQF
TRBJ2-5 | TRBV7-8 | - | ASSLEGHSGNQETQY
TRBJ1-6 | TRBV5-1 | - | ASSPLDRESNSPLH
TRBJ2-5 | TRBV5-1 | - | ASSLGAGQETQY
TRBJ1-1 | TRBV30 | - | AWSVTSYRQGGTEAF
TRBJ1-5 | TRBV19 | - | ASSKTREKSQPQH
TRBJ1-1 | TRBV4-2 | - | ASSQDVGGVEAF
TRBJ2-7 | TRBV7-3 | - | ASVAGGEEQY
TRBJ1-6 | TRBV5-1 | - | ASSLAAGTGNSPLH
TRBJ1-1 | TRBV28 | - | ASSLNGGQNTEAF
TRBJ1-6 | TRBV5-1 | few | ASSLGQGSPLH
TRBJ2-3 | TRBV4-1 | - | ASSQGSGLAGGRPSTDTQY
TRBJ1-6 | TRBV21-1 | many | ASTPRARGYYNSPLH
TRBJ2-7 | TRBV7-8 | many | ASSPSTSGVYEQY
TRBJ2-1 | TRBV23-1 | - | ASSHQGTLHLPNEQF